These 8 T cell receptor beta chains were sequenced from one sample in a study of cytomegalovirus exposure and HLA in healthy donors (dated by TCRdb to about 2017). The library was made by the immunoSEQ multiplex PCR assay. For the multiplex PCR, a mixture combining 60 forward primers for TCR Vbeta segments and 13 reverse primers for TCR Jbeta segments was used. TCRdb holds this immuneACCESS table with in-frame rearrangements only. Some clones are missing; in checked studies, unresolved V genes explain under half, and the rest has no known cause. The table for this sample lists some 250,000 clones; roughly 82% of them were counted only once. The top ten constitute 5% to 6.5% of the sample. Sequenced sample: PBMCs. These receptors were collected from a woman between 40 and 55 years old in good health and CMV-seropositive.

This chain connects TRBV4-3 to TRBJ2-7; 10 bases align to TRBD1. This CDR3 region has 17 residues. Germline CDR1 is LGHNA and CDR2 is YSLEER. The trim removed 1 base at V and 4 bases at J, leaving 10 bases unmatched. The CDR3 loop reads CASSQGAGTGALYEQYF. In DNA, the CDR3 is TGCGCCAGCAGCCAAGGGGCCGGGACAGGGGCCCTATACGAGCAGTACTTC.

This clone was counted once. The rearrangement links TRBV19 to TRBJ1-2; 10 bases map to TRBD1. The germline CDR1 and CDR2 sequences are LNHDA and SQIVND (reference sequence). The CDR3 is made up of 13 amino acids. The CDR3 coding sequence is TGTGGCACTGGACAGGGGGGATCCTATGGCTACACCTTC. Residues: CGTGQGGSYGYTF. Together with reference TRBV19 and TRBJ1-2, the CDR3 gives the full variable domain: DGGITQSPKYLFRKEGQNVTLSCEQNLNHDAMYWYRQDPGQGLRLIYYSQIVNDFQKGDIAEGYSVSREKKESFPLTVTSAQKNPTAFYLCGTGQGGSYGYTFGSGTRLTVV.

This clone appeared once. The rearrangement links TRBV5-4 to TRBJ1-2, with D possibly being TRBD1 (6 bases). Between the trimmed V and J ends, which lost 2 bases and 8 bases, there was a span of 13 bases. CDR1 is SGHNT, CDR2 YYREEE, per germline (reference sequence). The CDR3 totals 13 residues. The chain's CDR3 is CASSFSGAYGYTF. The DNA for the CDR3 is TGTGCCAGCAGCTTTTCAGGGGCTTACGGCTACACCTTC.

The rearrangement uses TRBV30 and TRBJ1-5; D remains ambiguous. The V end was cut by 3 bases, the J end by 4 bases, with 10 bases between. Germline V lookup: CDR1 GTSNPN, CDR2 SVGIG (reference sequence). The CDR3 runs 13 residues. This chain's CDR3 is CAWSVRKNQPQHF. In DNA, the CDR3 is TGTGCCTGGAGCGTCAGAAAGAATCAGCCCCAGCATTTT.

The sample holds one count of this clone. V is TRBV19 and J is TRBJ1-5; 7 positions match TRBD1. Germline-derived CDR1 and CDR2 are LNHDA and SQIVND (reference sequence). With 6 bases clipped from V and 0 bases from J, the junction kept 5 bases outside the gene matches. The CDR3 covers 15 residues. The DNA for the CDR3 is TGTGCCAGTAGGGGACAGAGCTATAGCAATCAGCCCCAGCATTTT. This translates into CASRGQSYSNQPQHF. The whole variable domain, filled in from reference TRBV19 and TRBJ1-5, reads DGGITQSPKYLFRKEGQNVTLSCEQNLNHDAMYWYRQDPGQGLRLIYYSQIVNDFQKGDIAEGYSVSREKKESFPLTVTSAQKNPTAFYLCASRGQSYSNQPQHFGDGTRLSIL.

This chain links TRBV5-5 with TRBJ2-1, with a tentative D call TRBD2 (6 bases). V lost 2 bases and J 7 bases, leaving 13 bases between the germline ends. The V gene's germline CDR1 is SGHKS and CDR2 YYEKEE (reference sequence). There are 14 residues in the CDR3. CDR3 bases: TGTGCCAGCAGCTTAGGCAGACGGGGGAATGAGCAGTTCTTC. The encoded protein is CASSLGRRGNEQFF.

The rearrangement joins TRBV30 to TRBJ2-1, with 12 bases that match TRBD2. The CDR3 sequence is 17 residues long. From germline, CDR1 is GTSNPN and CDR2 SVGIG (reference sequence). CDR3 in DNA: TGTGCTACAGACCGGCTAGCGGGGGGGGATGGCTACAATGAGCAGTTCTTC. Amino acid sequence: CATDRLAGGDGYNEQFF.

This clone came up once. The chain joins TRBV4-3 to TRBJ1-5; D gene unclear. Germline V gene data show CDR1 as LGHNA and CDR2 as YSLEER. CDR3 size: 15 residues. V was cut by 0 bases and J by 3 bases, with 9 bases left in between. CDR3 sequence reads: CASSQDRGNNQPQHF. The CDR3 region has the DNA TGCGCCAGCAGCCAAGATCGGGGAAACAATCAGCCCCAGCATTTT.